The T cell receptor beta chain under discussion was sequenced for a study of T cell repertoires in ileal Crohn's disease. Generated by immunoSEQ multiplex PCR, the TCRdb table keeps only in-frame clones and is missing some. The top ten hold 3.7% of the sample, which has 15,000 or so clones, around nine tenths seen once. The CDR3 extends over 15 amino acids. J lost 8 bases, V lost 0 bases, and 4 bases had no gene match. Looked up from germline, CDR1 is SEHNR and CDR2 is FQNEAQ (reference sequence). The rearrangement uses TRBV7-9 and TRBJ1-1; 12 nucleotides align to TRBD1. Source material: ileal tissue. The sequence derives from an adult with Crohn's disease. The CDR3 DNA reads TGTGCCAGCAGCTTAGCTATCGGGACAGGGGGCGAAGCTTTCTTT. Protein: CASSLAIGTGGEAFF. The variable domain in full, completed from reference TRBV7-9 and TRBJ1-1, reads DTGVSQNPRHKITKRGQNVTFRCDPISEHNRLYWYRQTLGQGPEFLTYFQNEAQLEKSRLLSDRFSAERPKGSFSTLEIQRTEQGDSAMYLCASSLAIGTGGEAFFGQGTRLTVV.